A single sample is the source of the 10 T cell receptor beta chains below, sequenced in a study of response to subunit inactivated influenza vaccine. MiXCR, applied by TCRdb to the RT-PCR reads, yields one record per CDR3 protein. This table has about 170,000 distinct CDR3 sequences, about 10% appearing once. Sequencing was performed on CD8+ T cells sorted from PBMCs, taken about 23 months after vaccination. The source is a man aged 50 to 69 who received an inactivated influenza vaccine.

This clonotype was counted at least ten times. The V call is TRBV6-2 or TRBV6-3, the J call TRBJ1-2; no reliable D call. Between the trimmed V and J ends, which lost 4 bases and 13 bases, there was a span of 16 bases. The germline V gene has CDR1 MNHEY and CDR2 SVGEGT. The CDR3 has 12 amino acids. CDR3 bases: TGTGCCAGCAGTTCGGGCGGGGTCCGTGCCACCTTC. Its translation: CASSSGGVRATF.

CDR3 region: CAISEPGQGAEAFF. In DNA form, the CDR3 reads TGTGCCATCAGTGAGCCGGGACAGGGGGCTGAAGCTTTCTTT. V usage is TRBV10-3 and J usage is TRBJ1-1; 11 bases match TRBD1. Germline V gene data show CDR1 as ENHRY and CDR2 as SYGVKD. The ends lost 2 bases at V and 6 bases at J; junction bases unmatched: 2. The CDR3 extends over 14 amino acids.

The V call is TRBV11-2, the J call TRBJ2-5; 16 bases agree with TRBD2. Germline assignment: CDR1 SGHAT and CDR2 FQNNGV. Unmatched junction bases numbered 5, after V lost 4 bases and J lost 0 bases. This CDR3 has 18 residues. In DNA form, the CDR3 reads TGTGCCAGCAGCTGGGGGACTAGCGGGAGGGGGTACCAAGAGACCCAGTACTTC. Protein: CASSWGTSGRGYQETQYF.

The sample holds a few counts of this clonotype. The V and J genes are TRBV29-1 and TRBJ1-2; 8 nucleotides align to TRBD1. With 4 bases clipped from V and 3 bases from J, the junction kept 4 bases outside the gene matches. This CDR3 comprises 13 residues. Germline CDR1 SQVTM, CDR2 ANQGSEA. CDR3 nucleotides: TGCAGCGTTGTGACAGGGGTTGACTATGGCTACACCTTC. Translation: CSVVTGVDYGYTF.

This clonotype turned up a few times. The CDR3: CASSLDAGEAFF. DNA of the CDR3: TGTGCCAGCAGCTTGGACGCGGGGGAAGCTTTCTTT. This chain links TRBV5-6 with TRBJ1-1, with D unclear. The CDR3 has 12 residues. Germline V gives CDR1 SGHDT, CDR2 YYEEEE. Trimming took off 0 bases at V and 8 bases at J, with 8 bases between the two ends.

The chain is built from TRBV20-1 and TRBJ2-1; a weak D match, TRBD2 (6 bases). Germline values: CDR1 DFQATT, CDR2 SNEGSKA (reference sequence). The CDR3 has 16 residues. The ends were cut back, 0 bases at V and 1 base at J, with 13 bases in the middle. This chain's CDR3 is CSARDPTSLSYNEQFF. The CDR3, as DNA: TGCAGTGCTAGAGACCCAACTAGCCTATCCTACAATGAGCAGTTCTTC.

This clonotype was seen more than once but under ten times. The V gene is TRBV2, the J gene TRBJ2-1; D is ambiguous. Trimming left V 4 bases short and J 3 bases short, with 25 bases between. Germline-derived CDR1 and CDR2 are SNHLY and FYNNEI. CDR3 length: 19 amino acids. CDR3 sequence: CASSVYPRDLNMHYNEQFF. The CDR3 coding sequence is TGTGCCAGCAGTGTCTACCCCCGTGATTTGAACATGCACTACAATGAGCAGTTCTTC.

CDR3 loop: CASSPLTRGETQYF. The DNA for the CDR3 is TGTGCCAGCAGTCCCTTGACCCGAGGAGAGACCCAGTACTTC. The chain combines TRBV12-3 or TRBV12-4 with TRBJ2-5; D gene ambiguous. This CDR3 is built from 14 residues. V shed 5 bases and J shed 4 bases, with 14 bases lying between them.

This chain connects TRBV7-8 to TRBJ2-2; D gene uncertain. In germline, CDR1 is SGHVS, CDR2 FQNEAQ. CDR3 length: 15 residues. V shed 3 bases and J shed 1 base, with 9 bases lying between them. The CDR3 region has the DNA TGTGCCAGCAGCTTCTCGGTCGAGAACACCGGGGAGCTGTTTTTT. Translated, it gives CASSFSVENTGELFF. Together with reference TRBV7-8 and TRBJ2-2, the CDR3 gives the full variable domain: GAGVSQSPRYKVAKRGQDVALRCDPISGHVSLFWYQQALGQGPEFLTYFQNEAQLDKSGLPSDRFFAERPEGSVSTLKIQRTQQEDSAVYLCASSFSVENTGELFFGEGSRLTVL.

The gene calls are TRBV4-1 and TRBJ2-7; the D gene is possibly TRBD2 (5 bases). Germline V gives CDR1 MGHRA, CDR2 YSYEKL. Deletions cut 0 bases from V and 4 bases from J, with 13 bases between. This CDR3 is 15 amino acids long. The CDR3 loop reads CASSQDPSSYYEQYF. CDR3 DNA sequence: TGCGCCAGCAGCCAAGATCCTAGCAGCTATTACGAGCAGTACTTC.